This T cell receptor beta chain derives from a study of blood T cell repertoires in COVID-19. Background on the study: The origin of the acute and convalescent COVID-19 samples was the United States, Italy and Spain. T cells, B-cell-depleted T cells, or PBMCs provided the cDNA or gDNA that served as material.

Trimming took off 2 bases at V and 8 bases at J, with 3 bases between the two ends. The germline gives CDR1 MNHEY, CDR2 SVGAGI. The CDR3 has 10 residues. Original data processing: Counts of nucleated cells, estimated from reference gene primer amplification, were obtained. Profiled with immunoSEQ multiplex PCR; TCRdb holds only in-frame clones, not every one. V and J calls and clone size are those listed in that table; D and trimming were worked out from the DNA. Among over 250,000 clones listed, 70% to 80% were seen once. The sequenced material came from peripheral blood. This receptor was obtained from an elderly woman with acute or convalescent COVID-19. The rearrangement uses TRBV6-5 and TRBJ2-5, with unresolved D. CDR3: CASSYPTQYF. As DNA, the CDR3 is TGTGCCAGCAGTTACCCAACCCAGTACTTC.